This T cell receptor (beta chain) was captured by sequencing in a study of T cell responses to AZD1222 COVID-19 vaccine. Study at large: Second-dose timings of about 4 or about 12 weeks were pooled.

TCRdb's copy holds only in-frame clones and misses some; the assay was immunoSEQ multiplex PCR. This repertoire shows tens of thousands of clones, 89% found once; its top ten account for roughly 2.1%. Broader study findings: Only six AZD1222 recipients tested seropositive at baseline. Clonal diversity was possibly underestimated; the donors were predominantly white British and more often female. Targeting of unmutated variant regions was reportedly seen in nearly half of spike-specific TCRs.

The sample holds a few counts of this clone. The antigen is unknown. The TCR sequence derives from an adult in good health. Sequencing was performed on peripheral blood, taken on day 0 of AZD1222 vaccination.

Here the CDR3 reads CASSHPDSGAGEQYF. The CDR3 region has the DNA TGTGCCAGCAGCCACCCCGACAGCGGGGCGGGGGAGCAGTACTTC. V and J are TRBV4-2 and TRBJ2-7; 7 bases agree with TRBD2. Germline assignment: CDR1 LGHNA and CDR2 YNFKEQ. The CDR3 is made up of 15 amino acids. V lost 3 bases to trimming and J lost 7 bases; unmatched junction nucleotides: 12.